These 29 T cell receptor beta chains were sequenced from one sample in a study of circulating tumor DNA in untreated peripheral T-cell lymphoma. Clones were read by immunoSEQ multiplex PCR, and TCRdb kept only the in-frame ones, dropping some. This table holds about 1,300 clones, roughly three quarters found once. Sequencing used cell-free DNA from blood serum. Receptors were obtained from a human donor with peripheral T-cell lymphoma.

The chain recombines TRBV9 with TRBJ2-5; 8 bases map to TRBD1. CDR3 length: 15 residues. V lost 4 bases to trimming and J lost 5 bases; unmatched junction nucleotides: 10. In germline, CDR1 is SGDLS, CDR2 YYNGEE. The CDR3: CASSTRDRKLETQYF. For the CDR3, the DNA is TGTGCCAGCAGCACCCGGGACAGGAAATTGGAGACCCAGTACTTC.

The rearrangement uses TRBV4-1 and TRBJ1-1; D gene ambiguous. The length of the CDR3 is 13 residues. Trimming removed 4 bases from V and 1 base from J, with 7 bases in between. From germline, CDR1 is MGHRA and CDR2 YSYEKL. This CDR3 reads CASSRDGNTEAFF. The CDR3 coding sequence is TGCGCCAGCAGCCGAGACGGGAACACTGAAGCTTTCTTT.

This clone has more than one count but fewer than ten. CDR3 nucleotides: TGTGCCAGTAGACCCCGGGGATACTACGAGCAGTACTTC. This translates into CASRPRGYYEQYF. The gene calls are TRBV19 and TRBJ2-7; D is perhaps TRBD2 (5 bases). The V and J ends lost 6 bases and 3 bases respectively, with 12 bases between them. The germline V gene has CDR1 LNHDA and CDR2 SQIVND (reference sequence). The CDR3 runs to 13 residues.

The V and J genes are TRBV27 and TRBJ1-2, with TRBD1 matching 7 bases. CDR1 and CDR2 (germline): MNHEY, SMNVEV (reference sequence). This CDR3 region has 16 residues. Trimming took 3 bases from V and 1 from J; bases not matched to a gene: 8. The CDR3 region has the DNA TGTGCCAGCAGTTTCTCCAGACAGGGCTATAACTATGGCTACACCTTC. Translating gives CASSFSRQGYNYGYTF.

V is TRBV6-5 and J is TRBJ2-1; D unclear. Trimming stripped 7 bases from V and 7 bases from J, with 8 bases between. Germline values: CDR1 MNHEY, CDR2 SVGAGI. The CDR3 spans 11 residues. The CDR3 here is CASTNGNEQFF. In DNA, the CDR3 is TGTGCCAGCACCAACGGGAATGAGCAGTTCTTC.

Here the CDR3 reads CASQGVATEAFF. CDR3 nucleotide sequence: TGTGCCAGCCAGGGGGTGGCCACTGAAGCTTTCTTT. This chain joins TRBV5-5 and TRBJ1-1; TRBD1 matches 7 bases. CDR1 is SGHKS and CDR2 is YYEKEE in the germline V gene (reference sequence). V shed 7 bases, J shed 4 bases, and the junction held 4 bases outside the gene matches. CDR3 size: 12 residues.

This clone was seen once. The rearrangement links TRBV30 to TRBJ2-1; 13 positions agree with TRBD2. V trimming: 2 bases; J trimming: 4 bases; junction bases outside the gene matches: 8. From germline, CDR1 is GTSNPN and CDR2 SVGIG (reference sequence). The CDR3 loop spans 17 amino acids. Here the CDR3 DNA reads TGTGCCTGGAGTAGTATTGGACTAGCGGGAGTTTACAATGAGCAGTTCTTC. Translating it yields CAWSSIGLAGVYNEQFF.

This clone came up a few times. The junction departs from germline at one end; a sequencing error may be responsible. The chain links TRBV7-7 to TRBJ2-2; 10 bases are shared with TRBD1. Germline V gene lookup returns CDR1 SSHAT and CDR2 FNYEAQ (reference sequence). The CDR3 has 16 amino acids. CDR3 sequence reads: CASSNKGTGANGELFF. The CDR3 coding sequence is TGTGCTAGCAGCAACAAAGGGACAGGGGCGAACGGGGAGCTGTTTTTT.

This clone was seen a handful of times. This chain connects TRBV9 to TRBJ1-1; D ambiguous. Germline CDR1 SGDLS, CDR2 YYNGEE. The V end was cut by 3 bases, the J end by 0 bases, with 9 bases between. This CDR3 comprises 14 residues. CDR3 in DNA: TGTGCCAGCAGCGCCTCTTTAATGAACACTGAAGCTTTCTTT. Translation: CASSASLMNTEAFF. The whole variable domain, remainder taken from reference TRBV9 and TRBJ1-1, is DSGVTQTPKHLITATGQRVTLRCSPRSGDLSVYWYQQSLDQGLQFLIQYYNGEERAKGNILERFSAQQFPDLHSELNLSSLELGDSALYFCASSASLMNTEAFFGQGTRLTVV.

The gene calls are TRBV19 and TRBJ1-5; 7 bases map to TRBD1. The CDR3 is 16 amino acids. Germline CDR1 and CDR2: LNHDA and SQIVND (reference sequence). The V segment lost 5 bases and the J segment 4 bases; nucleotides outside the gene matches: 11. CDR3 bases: TGTGCCAGTAGTCCTCGTAACAGGGGAATGAATCAGCCCCAGCATTTT. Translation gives CASSPRNRGMNQPQHF.

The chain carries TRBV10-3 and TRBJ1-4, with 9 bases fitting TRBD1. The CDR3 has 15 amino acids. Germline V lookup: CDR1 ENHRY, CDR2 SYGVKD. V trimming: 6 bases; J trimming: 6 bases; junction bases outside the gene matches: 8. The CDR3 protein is CAIRKGDRDDEKLFF. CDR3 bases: TGTGCCATCAGAAAAGGGGACAGGGATGATGAAAAACTGTTTTTT.

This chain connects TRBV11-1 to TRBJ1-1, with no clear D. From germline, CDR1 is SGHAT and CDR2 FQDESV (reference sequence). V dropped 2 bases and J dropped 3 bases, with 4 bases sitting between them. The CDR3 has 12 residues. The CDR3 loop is CASSLLDTEAFF. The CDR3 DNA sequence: TGTGCCAGCAGCTTATTAGACACTGAAGCTTTCTTT.

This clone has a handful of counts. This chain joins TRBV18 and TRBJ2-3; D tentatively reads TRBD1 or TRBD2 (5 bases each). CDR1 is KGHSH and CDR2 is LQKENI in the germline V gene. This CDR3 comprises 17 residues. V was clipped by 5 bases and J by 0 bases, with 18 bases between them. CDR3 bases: TGTGCCAGCTCAACAACGTTCAGGGACCTTAGCACAGATACGCAGTATTTT. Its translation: CASSTTFRDLSTDTQYF. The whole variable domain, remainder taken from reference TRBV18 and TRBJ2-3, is NAGVMQNPRHLVRRRGQEARLRCSPMKGHSHVYWYRQLPEEGLKFMVYLQKENIIDESGMPKERFSAEFPKEGPSILRIQQVVRGDSAAYFCASSTTFRDLSTDTQYFGPGTRLTVL.

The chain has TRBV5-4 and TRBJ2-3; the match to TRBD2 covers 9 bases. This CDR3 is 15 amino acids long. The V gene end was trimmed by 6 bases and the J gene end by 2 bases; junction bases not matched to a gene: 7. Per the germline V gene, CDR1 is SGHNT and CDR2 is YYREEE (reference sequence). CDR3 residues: CASKNSGSITDTQYF. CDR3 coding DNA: TGTGCCAGCAAAAATAGCGGGAGTATCACAGATACGCAGTATTTT.

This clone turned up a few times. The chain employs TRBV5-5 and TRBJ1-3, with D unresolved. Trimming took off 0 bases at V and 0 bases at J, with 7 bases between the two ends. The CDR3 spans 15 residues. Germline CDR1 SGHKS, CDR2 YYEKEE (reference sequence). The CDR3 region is CASSLDALSGNTIYF. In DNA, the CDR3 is TGTGCCAGCAGCTTGGACGCGCTCTCTGGAAACACCATATATTTT.

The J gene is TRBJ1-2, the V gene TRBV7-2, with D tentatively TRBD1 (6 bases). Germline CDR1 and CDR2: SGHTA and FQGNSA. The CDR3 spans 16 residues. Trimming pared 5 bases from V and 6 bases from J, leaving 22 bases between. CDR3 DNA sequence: TGTGCCAGCAGCCAATTAGACAGGAGTCCAGGCCATGGCTACACCTTC. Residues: CASSQLDRSPGHGYTF. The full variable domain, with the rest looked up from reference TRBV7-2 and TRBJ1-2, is GAGVSQSPSNKVTEKGKDVELRCDPISGHTALYWYRQSLGQGLEFLIYFQGNSAPDKSGLPSDRFSAERTGGSVSTLTIQRTQQEDSAVYLCASSQLDRSPGHGYTFGSGTRLTVV.

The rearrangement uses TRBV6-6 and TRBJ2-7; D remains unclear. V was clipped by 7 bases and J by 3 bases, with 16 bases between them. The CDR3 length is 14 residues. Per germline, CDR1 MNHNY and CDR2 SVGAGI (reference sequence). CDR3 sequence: CASIRVQLRYEQYF. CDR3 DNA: TGTGCCAGCATTAGGGTCCAGTTGCGCTACGAGCAGTACTTC.

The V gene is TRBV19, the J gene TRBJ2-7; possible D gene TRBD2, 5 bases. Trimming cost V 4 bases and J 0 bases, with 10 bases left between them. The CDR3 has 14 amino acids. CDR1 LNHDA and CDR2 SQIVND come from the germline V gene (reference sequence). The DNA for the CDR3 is TGTGCCAGTAGTACCGGACTGTACTCCTACGAGCAGTACTTC. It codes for CASSTGLYSYEQYF.

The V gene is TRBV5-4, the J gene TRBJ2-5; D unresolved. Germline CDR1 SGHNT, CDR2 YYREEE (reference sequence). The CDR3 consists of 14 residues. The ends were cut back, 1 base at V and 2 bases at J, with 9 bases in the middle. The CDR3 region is CASSLQLLQETQYF. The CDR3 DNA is TGTGCCAGCAGCTTGCAACTGCTACAAGAGACCCAGTACTTC.

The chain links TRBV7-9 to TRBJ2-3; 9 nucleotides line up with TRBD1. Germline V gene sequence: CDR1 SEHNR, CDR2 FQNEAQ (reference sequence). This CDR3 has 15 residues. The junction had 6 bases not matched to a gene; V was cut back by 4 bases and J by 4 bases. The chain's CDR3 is CASSSRDRDPDTQYF. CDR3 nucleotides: TGTGCCAGCAGCTCCCGGGACAGGGATCCAGATACGCAGTATTTT.

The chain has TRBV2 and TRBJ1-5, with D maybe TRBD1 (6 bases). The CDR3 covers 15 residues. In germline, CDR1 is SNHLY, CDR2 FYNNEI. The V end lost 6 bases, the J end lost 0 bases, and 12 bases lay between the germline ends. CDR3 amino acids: CASRHRDFSNQPQHF. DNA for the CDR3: TGTGCCAGCAGGCACAGGGACTTTAGCAATCAGCCCCAGCATTTT.

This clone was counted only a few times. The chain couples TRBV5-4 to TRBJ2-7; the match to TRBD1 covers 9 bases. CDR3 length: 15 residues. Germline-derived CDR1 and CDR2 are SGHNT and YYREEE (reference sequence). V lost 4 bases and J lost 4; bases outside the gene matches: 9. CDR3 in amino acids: CASSLTGTGKYEQYF. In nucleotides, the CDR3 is TGTGCCAGCAGCCTAACCGGGACAGGGAAATACGAGCAGTACTTC.

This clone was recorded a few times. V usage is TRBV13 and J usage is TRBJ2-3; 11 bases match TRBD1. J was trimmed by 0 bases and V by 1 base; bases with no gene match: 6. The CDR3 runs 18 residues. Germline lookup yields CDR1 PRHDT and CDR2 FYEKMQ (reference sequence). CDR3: CASSLAGTGGYSTDTQYF. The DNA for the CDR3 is TGTGCCAGCAGCTTAGCCGGGACAGGGGGATATAGCACAGATACGCAGTATTTT.

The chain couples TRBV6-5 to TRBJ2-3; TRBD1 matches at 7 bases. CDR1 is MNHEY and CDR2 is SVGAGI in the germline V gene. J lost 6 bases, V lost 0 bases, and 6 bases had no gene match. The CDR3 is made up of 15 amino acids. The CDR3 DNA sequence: TGTGCCAGCAGTTACTCTGGCAGGGGGTGGGATACGCAGTATTTT. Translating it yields CASSYSGRGWDTQYF.

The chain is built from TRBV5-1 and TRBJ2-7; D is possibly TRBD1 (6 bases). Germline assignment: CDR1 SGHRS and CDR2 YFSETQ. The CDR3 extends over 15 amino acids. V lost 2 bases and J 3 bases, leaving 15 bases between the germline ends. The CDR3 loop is CASSFTGTLNYEQYF. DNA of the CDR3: TGCGCCAGCAGCTTTACCGGGACATTGAACTACGAGCAGTACTTC.

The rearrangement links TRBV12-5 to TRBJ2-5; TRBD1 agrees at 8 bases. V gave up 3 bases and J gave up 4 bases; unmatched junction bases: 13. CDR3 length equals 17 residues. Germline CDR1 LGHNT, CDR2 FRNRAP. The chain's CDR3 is CASGFFWAPGQVETQYF. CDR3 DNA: TGTGCTAGTGGTTTCTTTTGGGCCCCGGGACAGGTAGAGACCCAGTACTTC.

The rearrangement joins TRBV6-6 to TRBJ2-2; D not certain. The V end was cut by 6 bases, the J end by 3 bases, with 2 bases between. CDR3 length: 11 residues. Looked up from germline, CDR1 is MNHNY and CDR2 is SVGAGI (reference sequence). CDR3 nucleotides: TGTGCCAGCAGCCACACCGGGGAGCTGTTTTTT. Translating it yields CASSHTGELFF.

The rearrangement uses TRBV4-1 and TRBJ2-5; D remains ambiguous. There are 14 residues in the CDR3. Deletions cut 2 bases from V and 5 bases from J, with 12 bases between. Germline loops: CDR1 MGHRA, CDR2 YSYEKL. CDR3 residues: CASSQIGSSETQYF. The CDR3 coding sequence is TGCGCCAGCAGCCAAATTGGATCTTCGGAGACCCAGTACTTC.

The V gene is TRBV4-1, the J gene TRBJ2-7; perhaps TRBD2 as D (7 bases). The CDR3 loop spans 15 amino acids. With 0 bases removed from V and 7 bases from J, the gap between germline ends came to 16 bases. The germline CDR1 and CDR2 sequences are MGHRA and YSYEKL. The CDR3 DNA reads TGCGCCAGCAGCCAAGATCCGCGAGAGGGGGGGGAGCAGTACTTC. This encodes CASSQDPREGGEQYF.